The next 29 T cell receptor beta chains were all read from a single sample in a study of PD-1 blockade in classical Hodgkin lymphoma. As for time point: cycle 4 day 1 (C4D1), after more than 5 weeks of nivolumab. Every single patient, without exception, relapsed after autologous stem cell transplantation, and brentuximab vedotin exposure varied. Generated by immunoSEQ multiplex PCR, the TCRdb table keeps only in-frame clones and is missing some. The table has approximately 89,000 clones, 65% to 85% seen once. The sample here was peripheral blood mononuclear cells (PBMCs), taken before the fourth cycle of nivolumab. These receptor sequences come from a human donor with classical Hodgkin lymphoma.

CDR3 nucleotide sequence: TGTGCCAGCAGCATACAACTAGCGACCCCCTACAATGAGCAGTTCTTC. Protein product: CASSIQLATPYNEQFF. The V and J genes are TRBV7-2 and TRBJ2-1; 7 nucleotides align to TRBD2. Trimming took 5 bases from V and 2 from J; bases not matched to a gene: 9. The CDR3 contains 16 residues. CDR1 and CDR2 from the germline V gene are SGHTA and FQGNSA.

The rearrangement links TRBV2 to TRBJ1-1; D ambiguous. The CDR3 runs to 14 residues. CDR1 is SNHLY, CDR2 FYNNEI, per germline. The germline V and J ends were trimmed by 5 bases and 6 bases, with 16 bases remaining between them. The CDR3 loop reads CASSPPRTVSEAFF. The CDR3 DNA reads as TGTGCCAGCAGTCCACCGAGGACCGTCTCTGAAGCTTTCTTT.

The chain links TRBV5-1 to TRBJ2-7, with 7 positions matching TRBD1. The CDR3 is made up of 14 amino acids. With 0 bases clipped from V and 3 bases from J, the junction kept 3 bases outside the gene matches. In germline, CDR1 is SGHRS, CDR2 YFSETQ. This chain's CDR3 is CASSLGDSHYEQYF. In DNA form, the CDR3 reads TGCGCCAGCAGCTTGGGGGACAGCCACTACGAGCAGTACTTC.

The V and J genes are TRBV28 and TRBJ1-1, with TRBD1 matching over 8 bases. Losses at the gene ends were 6 bases for V and 7 bases for J; bases not matched to a gene: 1. Per the germline V gene, CDR1 is MDHEN and CDR2 is SYDVKM. This CDR3 contains 11 residues. The CDR3 spells CASRGQGEAFF. CDR3 nucleotides: TGTGCCAGCAGAGGACAGGGTGAAGCTTTCTTT.

The rearrangement links TRBV30 to TRBJ1-6; the D gene is possibly TRBD1 (6 bases). Trimming stripped 5 bases from V and 9 bases from J, with 17 bases between. Germline V gene lookup returns CDR1 GTSNPN and CDR2 SVGIG (reference sequence). The CDR3 is 14 residues long. CDR3 sequence (DNA): TGTGCCTGGGGGGGCAGGAGTGTAGGTTCACCCCTCCACTTT. Encoded protein: CAWGGRSVGSPLHF.

This chain joins TRBV6-5 and TRBJ2-1; TRBD2 aligns across 14 bases. J lost 8 bases, V lost 10 bases, and 10 bases had no gene match. This CDR3 has 15 amino acids. CDR1 and CDR2 from the germline V gene are MNHEY and SVGAGI. The CDR3 is CAISRGLAGGYEQFF. For the CDR3, the DNA is TGTGCCATCTCTCGTGGACTAGCGGGAGGCTATGAGCAGTTCTTC.

This clone was counted a few times. V gene TRBV29-1 combines with J gene TRBJ2-1; 8 nucleotides agree with TRBD2. The CDR3 runs to 14 residues. With V trimmed by 6 bases and J by 7 bases, 11 bases remained unmatched. CDR1 SQVTM and CDR2 ANQGSEA come from the germline V gene. The CDR3 DNA reads TGCAGCGTCCCGGCAAGCGGGAGCGTGAATGAGCAGTTCTTC. Amino acids: CSVPASGSVNEQFF.

This clone came up a few times. This rearrangement joins TRBV2 to TRBJ2-7; D possibly matches TRBD1 or TRBD2 (5 bases each). CDR1 is SNHLY, CDR2 FYNNEI, per germline. Between the trimmed V and J ends, which lost 10 bases and 4 bases, there was a span of 14 bases. This CDR3 spans 12 amino acids. The CDR3 nucleotides read TGTGCCACCCGGGACGTGCGATACGAGCAGTACTTC. Translating gives CATRDVRYEQYF.

The J gene is TRBJ2-7, the V gene TRBV19; 10 nucleotides match TRBD1. Looked up from germline, CDR1 is LNHDA and CDR2 is SQIVND (reference sequence). V shed 3 bases and J 1 base; nucleotides not matched to a gene: 6. The CDR3 has 16 amino acids. The CDR3: CASSIADRGMSYEQYF. In nucleotides, the CDR3 is TGTGCCAGTAGTATCGCGGACAGGGGGATGTCCTACGAGCAGTACTTC.

The chain has TRBV30 and TRBJ2-3, with TRBD1 matching over 8 bases. The junction had 5 bases not matched to a gene; V was cut back by 5 bases and J by 1 base. Germline V gives CDR1 GTSNPN, CDR2 SVGIG (reference sequence). The CDR3 contains 14 residues. This CDR3 is CAWDTGQGTDTQYF. The CDR3, as DNA: TGTGCCTGGGATACGGGACAGGGCACAGATACGCAGTATTTT.

The V gene is TRBV6-6, the J gene TRBJ1-5; D possibly corresponds to TRBD1 (6 bases). V gave up 5 bases and J gave up 4 bases, with 9 bases separating them. This CDR3 contains 13 residues. Germline-derived CDR1 and CDR2 are MNHNY and SVGAGI (reference sequence). As DNA, the CDR3 is TGTGCCAGCAGTACCCAGGGGAATCAGCCCCAGCATTTT. Protein sequence: CASSTQGNQPQHF.

The chain couples TRBV10-2 to TRBJ1-5, with D unclear. With 1 base removed from V and 2 bases from J, the gap between germline ends came to 6 bases. The germline CDR1 and CDR2 sequences are WSHSY and SAAADI. This CDR3 comprises 14 residues. The CDR3: CASSEFAGNQPQHF. Here the CDR3 DNA reads TGCGCCAGCAGTGAGTTCGCGGGCAATCAGCCCCAGCATTTT.

CDR3 sequence (DNA): TGCGCCAGCAGCTTGGGCCTGCGGGGGAACACTGAAGCTTTCTTT. It is translated as CASSLGLRGNTEAFF. The J gene is TRBJ1-1, the V gene TRBV5-1; D uncertain. Germline CDR1 is SGHRS and CDR2 is YFSETQ. There are 15 residues in the CDR3. V was clipped by 0 bases and J by 1 base, with 10 bases between them.

A note on this clone: A junction end diverges from the germline sequence, so it may reflect a read error. The chain carries TRBV7-3 and TRBJ2-1; 9 nucleotides line up with TRBD2. This CDR3 is built from 13 residues. In germline, CDR1 is SGHTA, CDR2 FQGTGA. The CDR3 loop reads CASSLSAGGDRLF. CDR3 DNA sequence: TGTGCCAGCAGCTTATCCGCGGGAGGGGATCGTCTCTTC. The complete variable domain, with remaining parts taken from reference TRBV7-3 and TRBJ2-1, reads GAGVSQTPSNKVTEKGKYVELRCDPISGHTALYWYRQSLGQGPEFLIYFQGTGAADDSGLPNDRFFAVRPEGSVSTLKIQRTERGDSAVYLCASSLSAGGDRLFGPGTRLTVL.

V is TRBV2 and J is TRBJ2-3; 11 bases are a match to TRBD2. J was trimmed by 6 bases and V by 6 bases; bases with no gene match: 8. Germline CDR1 reads SNHLY; CDR2 reads FYNNEI. This CDR3 spans 15 amino acids. The CDR3 sequence is CASSAQPSGRDTQYF. CDR3 nucleotide sequence: TGTGCCAGCAGCGCCCAACCTAGCGGGAGGGATACGCAGTATTTT.

The rearrangement links TRBV19 to TRBJ2-2; D uncertain. V shed 7 bases and J shed 2 bases, with 11 bases lying between them. This CDR3 contains 14 residues. In germline, CDR1 is LNHDA, CDR2 SQIVND (reference sequence). Here the CDR3 reads CASTLATNTGELFF. CDR3 in DNA: TGTGCCAGTACATTGGCAACCAACACCGGGGAGCTGTTTTTT.

The rearrangement uses TRBV11-2 and TRBJ2-1; D is tentatively TRBD1 or TRBD2 (5 bases each). V was trimmed by 6 bases and J by 8 bases, leaving 23 bases between them. This CDR3 contains 16 residues. Germline V gene data show CDR1 as SGHAT and CDR2 as FQNNGV. The DNA for the CDR3 is TGTGCCAGCAGACCATCCGGGACCGCCGGAAGGGATGAGCAGTTCTTC. Translated, it gives CASRPSGTAGRDEQFF.

CDR3 amino acids: CASRGTGGNEQYF. CDR3 nucleotide sequence: TGTGCCAGCAGGGGGACAGGGGGCAACGAGCAGTACTTC. The rearrangement links TRBV2 to TRBJ2-7, with 12 bases aligning to TRBD1. CDR1 SNHLY and CDR2 FYNNEI come from the germline V gene. The trim removed 6 bases at V and 5 bases at J, leaving 2 bases unmatched. This CDR3 spans 13 amino acids.

V gene TRBV20-1 combines with J gene TRBJ1-2; no clear D gene. V lost 2 bases to trimming and J lost 6 bases, with 4 bases between them. The CDR3 totals 10 residues. CDR1 and CDR2 (germline): DFQATT, SNEGSKA (reference sequence). CDR3 sequence (DNA): TGCAGTGCTAGACCTAATGGCTACACCTTC. Translation: CSARPNGYTF.

This clone is a singleton in its sample. The chain is built from TRBV19 and TRBJ1-2; possibly TRBD1 for D (5 bases). This CDR3 is built from 15 residues. Germline lookup yields CDR1 LNHDA and CDR2 SQIVND (reference sequence). Trimming cost V 6 bases and J 2 bases, with 16 bases left between them. CDR3 loop: CASSEGPGQNYGYTF. The CDR3 DNA sequence: TGTGCCAGTAGCGAAGGTCCAGGGCAAAACTATGGCTACACCTTC.

The rearrangement links TRBV9 to TRBJ2-1, with TRBD2 matching 11 bases. CDR3 length equals 15 residues. V shed 4 bases, J shed 5 bases, and the junction held 5 bases outside the gene matches. CDR1 and CDR2 (germline): SGDLS, YYNGEE. The CDR3 is CASSPSGRLNNEQFF. As DNA, the CDR3 is TGTGCCAGCAGCCCTAGCGGGAGGCTCAACAATGAGCAGTTCTTC.

The chain employs TRBV4-1 and TRBJ2-2, with D perhaps matching TRBD1 (6 bases). Germline V gene lookup returns CDR1 MGHRA and CDR2 YSYEKL. V shed 4 bases and J shed 6 bases, with 15 bases lying between them. CDR3 length: 15 amino acids. The CDR3 loop is CASSPTGDGSGELFF. The CDR3 nucleotides are TGCGCCAGCAGCCCGACAGGTGATGGTTCCGGGGAGCTGTTTTTT.

This sequence joins TRBV2 and TRBJ1-5; D is unclear. The CDR3 length is 17 residues. V lost 2 bases, J lost 2 bases, and 16 bases lay in between. From germline, CDR1 is SNHLY and CDR2 FYNNEI. The CDR3 protein is CASSERARVGGNQPQHF. The DNA of the CDR3 is TGTGCCAGCAGTGAAAGGGCTAGGGTAGGTGGCAATCAGCCCCAGCATTTT. The full variable domain, completed using reference TRBV2 and TRBJ1-5, is EPEVTQTPSHQVTQMGQEVILRCVPISNHLYFYWYRQILGQKVEFLVSFYNNEISEKSEIFDDQFSVERPDGSNFTLKIRSTKLEDSAMYFCASSERARVGGNQPQHFGDGTRLSIL.

In this sample, this clone turned up a few times. The chain carries TRBV10-3 and TRBJ1-2; 7 bases map to TRBD1. Germline V gene sequence: CDR1 ENHRY, CDR2 SYGVKD. This CDR3 has 13 amino acids. V was pared by 6 bases and J by 6 bases, with 7 bases of the junction left unmatched. CDR3 protein: CAIREQGMDGYTF. DNA for the CDR3: TGTGCCATCAGAGAACAGGGGATGGATGGCTACACCTTC.

The chain links TRBV5-4 to TRBJ2-1; TRBD2 aligns across 11 bases. The CDR3 consists of 17 residues. Germline V gene data show CDR1 as SGHNT and CDR2 as YYREEE (reference sequence). The V gene end was trimmed by 4 bases and the J gene end by 0 bases; junction bases not matched to a gene: 6. The CDR3 bases are TGTGCCAGCAGCACCGGGACTAGCGGTAGCTCCTACAATGAGCAGTTCTTC. It codes for CASSTGTSGSSYNEQFF.

This chain joins TRBV29-1 and TRBJ1-4; TRBD1 matches at 9 bases. Trimming cost V 7 bases and J 3 bases; bases outside gene matches: 3. The CDR3 totals 13 residues. Germline lookup yields CDR1 SQVTM and CDR2 ANQGSEA. CDR3 sequence (DNA): TGCAGCGGGAGGGACAGGGCTAATGAAAAACTGTTTTTT. Encoded protein: CSGRDRANEKLFF.

This clone was recorded a few times. The chain combines TRBV5-1 with TRBJ2-7, with 9 bases identical to TRBD2. This CDR3 spans 16 amino acids. V shed 0 bases and J 5 bases; nucleotides not matched to a gene: 9. Per germline, CDR1 SGHRS and CDR2 YFSETQ. In DNA form, the CDR3 reads TGCGCCAGCAGCTTGGGGACCTCCGGCGGGGGGGACGAGCAGTACTTC. It codes for CASSLGTSGGGDEQYF.

The genes are TRBV29-1 and TRBJ2-1; D unclear. The CDR3 has 12 amino acids. CDR1 SQVTM and CDR2 ANQGSEA come from the germline V gene. Trimming pared 3 bases from V and 5 bases from J, leaving 8 bases between. This CDR3 reads CSVDTPDNEQFF. The DNA for the CDR3 is TGCAGCGTTGATACACCTGACAATGAGCAGTTCTTC.

V and J are TRBV10-3 and TRBJ2-3, with 15 bases that match TRBD2. V shed 6 bases and J 8 bases; nucleotides not matched to a gene: 6. The CDR3 covers 15 residues. Germline loops: CDR1 ENHRY, CDR2 SYGVKD. The CDR3 loop is CAISPGLAGGGTQYF. The CDR3 bases are TGTGCCATCAGCCCGGGACTAGCGGGAGGAGGTACGCAGTATTTT.